This T cell receptor (beta chain) originates from a study of T-cell memory formation after mild COVID-19. Ten or more counts support this clonotype. Its antigen is undetermined. Between the trimmed V and J ends, which lost 3 bases and 7 bases, there was a span of 7 bases. CDR1 and CDR2 (germline): KGHSH, LQKENI. The CDR3 totals 12 residues. Sample barcodes and UMIs were carried by the TCR alpha and TCR beta cDNA libraries that 5'RACE generated with constant-segment primers. TCRdb independently ran MiXCR on the 5' RACE reads; one entry per CDR3 protein. The sample contains 300,000 to 400,000 distinct CDR3 sequences, about an eighth of which appear only once. Study-wide points: Cross-reactive memory appears to have joined, as suggested by some responding clones showing up in pre-infection memory. CM and EM subsets held most contracting CD4+ clones; EMRA held CD8+ ones. Among clones peaking at day 37 in the second wave, SARS-CoV-2 specificity remained unconfirmed.

This chain uses TRBV18 with TRBJ2-1; D perhaps matches TRBD1 (5 bases). Material: PBMCs or a T cell subset sorted from them (not recorded which). This TCR was sampled from a man in his late teens or twenties who had mild COVID-19 (a few samples of this study predate the infection). Cell type and time point are not known. The CDR3 DNA sequence: TGTGCCAGCTCACCTACAGGTAATGAGCAGTTCTTC. Protein sequence: CASSPTGNEQFF.